By its share, the clone carrying this T cell receptor beta chain is medium-sized. Samples came from patients with localized non-small cell lung adenocarcinoma. This sample was taken from a study of CD4 and CD8 cells across lung adenocarcinoma regions. The CDR3 is made up of 15 amino acids. CDR1 is MNHNS and CDR2 is SASEGT in the germline V gene. Trimming cost V 6 bases and J 7 bases; bases outside gene matches: 11. MiXCR, applied by TCRdb to the PCR reads, yields one record per CDR3 protein. This sample yields under 4,000 distinct CDR3 sequences, of which roughly 64% are seen a single time; 15% to 20% belongs to the top ten.

V is TRBV6-1 and J is TRBJ2-2; 7 bases fit TRBD2. The clonotype was recovered from a female donor with lung adenocarcinoma. The CD4 and CD8 labels of this study may be unreliable. The sequencing input was CD8+ T cells from the margin of a lung tumor. CDR3 nucleotide sequence: TGTGCCAGCAGAGACACCAAAGCGGGAATCGGGGAGCTGTTTTTT. Translating it yields CASRDTKAGIGELFF.